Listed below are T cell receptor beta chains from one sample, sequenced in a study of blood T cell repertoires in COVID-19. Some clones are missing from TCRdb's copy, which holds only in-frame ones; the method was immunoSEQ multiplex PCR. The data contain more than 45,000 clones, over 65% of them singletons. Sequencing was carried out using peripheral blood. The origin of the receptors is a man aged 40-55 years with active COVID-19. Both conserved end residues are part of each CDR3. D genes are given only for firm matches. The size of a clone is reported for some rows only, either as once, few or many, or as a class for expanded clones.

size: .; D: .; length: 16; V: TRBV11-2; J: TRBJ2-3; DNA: TGTGCCAGCAGCTCCGCCCCGAGGGGGAACACAGATACGCAGTATTTT; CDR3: CASSSAPRGNTDTQYF
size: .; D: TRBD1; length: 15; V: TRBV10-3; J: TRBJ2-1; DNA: TGTGCCATTGGACGAGTAGGACAGGGAGGAAATGAGCAGTTCTTC; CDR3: CAIGRVGQGGNEQFF
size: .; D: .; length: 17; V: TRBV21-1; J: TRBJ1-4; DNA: TGTGCCAGCAGCACCGGAACCGACAGGGCCCCTAATGAAAAACTGTTTTTT; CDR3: CASSTGTDRAPNEKLFF
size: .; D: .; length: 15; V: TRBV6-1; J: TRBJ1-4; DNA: TGTGCCAGCAGTGAAGTGGACTCAACTAATGAAAAACTGTTTTTT; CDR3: CASSEVDSTNEKLFF
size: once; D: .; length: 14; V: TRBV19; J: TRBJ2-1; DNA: TGTGCCAGTAGCCAACTAGAATCCTACAATGAGCAGTTCTTC; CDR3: CASSQLESYNEQFF
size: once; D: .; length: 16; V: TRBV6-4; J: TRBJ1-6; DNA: TGTGCCAGCAGTGACGGGCTGGTCGGCGTCCATTCACCCCTCCACTTT; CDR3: CASSDGLVGVHSPLHF
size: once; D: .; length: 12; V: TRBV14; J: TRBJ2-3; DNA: TGTGCCAGCAGCCCAAGCACAGATACGCAGTATTTT; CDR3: CASSPSTDTQYF
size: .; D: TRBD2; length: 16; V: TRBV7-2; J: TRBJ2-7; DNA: TGTGCCAGCAGCCATAACGGACTAGCGGGTCCCTACGAGCAGTACTTC; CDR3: CASSHNGLAGPYEQYF
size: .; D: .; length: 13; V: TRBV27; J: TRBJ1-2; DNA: TGTGCCAGCAGTATGACAGGCCCTTGGGGCTACACCTTC; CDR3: CASSMTGPWGYTF
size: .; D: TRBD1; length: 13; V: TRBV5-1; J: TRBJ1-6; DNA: TGCGCCAGCAGCTCTGGACAGGGTGCACCCCTCCACTTT; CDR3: CASSSGQGAPLHF
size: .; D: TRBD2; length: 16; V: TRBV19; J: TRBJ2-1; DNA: TGTGCCAGTAGTATAGGGCTAGCGGGAGCGAAAAATGAGCAGTTCTTC; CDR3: CASSIGLAGAKNEQFF
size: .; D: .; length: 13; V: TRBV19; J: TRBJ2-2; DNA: TGTGCCAGTAGTACCACTAACACCGGGGAGCTGTTTTTT; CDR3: CASSTTNTGELFF
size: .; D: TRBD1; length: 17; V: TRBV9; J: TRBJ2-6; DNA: TGTGCCAGCAAACGGGACAGGGGCGTCTCTGGGGCCAACGTCCTGACTTTC; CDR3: CASKRDRGVSGANVLTF
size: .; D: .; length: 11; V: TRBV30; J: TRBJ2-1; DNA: TGTGCCTGGAGTTCCGGGAATGAGCAGTTCTTC; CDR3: CAWSSGNEQFF
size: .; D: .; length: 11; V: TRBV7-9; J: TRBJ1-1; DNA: TGTGCCAGCAGCTTTCACAGTGAAGCTTTCTTT; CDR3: CASSFHSEAFF
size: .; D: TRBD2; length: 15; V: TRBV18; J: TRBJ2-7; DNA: TGTGCCAGCTCAGGACTAGCGGGAGGTTTCGACGAGCAGTACTTC; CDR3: CASSGLAGGFDEQYF
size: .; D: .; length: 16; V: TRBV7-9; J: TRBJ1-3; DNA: TGTGCCAGCAGCTCCTCTGCTTATGGGGCAAAAAACACCATATATTTT; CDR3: CASSSSAYGAKNTIYF
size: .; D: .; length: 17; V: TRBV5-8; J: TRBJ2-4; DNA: TGTGCCAGCAGCTCCCCCGTCGGGGTACTAGCCAAAAACATTCAGTACTTC; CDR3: CASSSPVGVLAKNIQYF
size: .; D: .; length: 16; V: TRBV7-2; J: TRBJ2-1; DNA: TGTGCCAGCAGCGTTGAGCGGTTTAGCTCCTACAATGAGCAGTTCTTC; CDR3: CASSVERFSSYNEQFF
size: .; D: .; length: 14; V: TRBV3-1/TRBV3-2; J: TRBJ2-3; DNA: TGTGCCAGCAGGGTAGGGGGTAGCACAGATACGCAGTATTTT; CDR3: CASRVGGSTDTQYF
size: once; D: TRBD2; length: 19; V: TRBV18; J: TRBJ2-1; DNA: TGTGCCAGCTCACCAAAATCACTAGCGGGAACCCAGGATTTAACAGGGCAGTTCTTC; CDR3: CASSPKSLAGTQDLTGQFF
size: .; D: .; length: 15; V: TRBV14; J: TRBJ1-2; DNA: TGTGCCAGCAGCCAAGATCAATGGGGAGCCTTTGGCTACACCTTC; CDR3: CASSQDQWGAFGYTF
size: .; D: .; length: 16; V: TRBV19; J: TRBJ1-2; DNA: TGTGCCAGTAGTATGGGGCCAAGGGATCCCTCCTATGGCTACACCTTC; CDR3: CASSMGPRDPSYGYTF
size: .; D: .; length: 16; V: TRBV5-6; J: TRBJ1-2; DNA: TGTGCCAGCAGCTTGGGGGGCCTCAGGGTGGACTATGGCTACACCTTC; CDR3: CASSLGGLRVDYGYTF
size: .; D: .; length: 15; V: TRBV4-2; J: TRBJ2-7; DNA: TGTGCCAGCAGCCTGTCCTCTGGAGACTCCTACGAGCAGTACTTC; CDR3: CASSLSSGDSYEQYF
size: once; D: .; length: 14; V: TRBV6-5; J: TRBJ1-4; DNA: TGTGCCAGCAGTTACGCAGGGCTCAATGAAAAACTGTTTTTT; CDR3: CASSYAGLNEKLFF
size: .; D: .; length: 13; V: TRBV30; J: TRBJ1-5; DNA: TGTGCCTGGTCTAGGTTTTCGGGGCAGCCCCAGCATTTT; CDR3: CAWSRFSGQPQHF
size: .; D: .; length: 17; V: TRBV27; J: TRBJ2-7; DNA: TGTGCCAGCAGTTTATCATGGCCGGGGGGCCCGAACTACGAGCAGTACTTC; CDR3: CASSLSWPGGPNYEQYF
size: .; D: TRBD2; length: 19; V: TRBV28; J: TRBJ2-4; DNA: TGTGCCAGCAGTTTATGGAGGATAGGGACTAGCAGAATCAAAAACATTCAGTACTTC; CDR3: CASSLWRIGTSRIKNIQYF
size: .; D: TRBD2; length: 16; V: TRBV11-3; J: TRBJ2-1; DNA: TGTGCCAGCAGCTTAGGCGGGACTAGCGGGAGGGCTGAGCAGTTCTTC; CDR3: CASSLGGTSGRAEQFF
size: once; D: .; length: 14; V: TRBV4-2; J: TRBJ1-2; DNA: TGTGCCAGCAGCCAAGAGGAAGGAGACTATGGCTACACCTTC; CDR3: CASSQEEGDYGYTF
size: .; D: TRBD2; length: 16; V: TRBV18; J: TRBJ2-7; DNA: TGTGCCAGCTCACCACCGACTAGCGGGAGGGTGTACGAGCAGTACTTC; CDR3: CASSPPTSGRVYEQYF
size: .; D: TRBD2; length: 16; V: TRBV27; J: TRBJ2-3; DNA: TGTGCCAGCAGCTTGGGAGCGGGAGTCCGCACAGATACGCAGTATTTT; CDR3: CASSLGAGVRTDTQYF
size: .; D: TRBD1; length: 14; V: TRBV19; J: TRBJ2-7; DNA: TGTGCCAGTAAATCGGACAGGTACCCCTACGAGCAGTACTTC; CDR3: CASKSDRYPYEQYF
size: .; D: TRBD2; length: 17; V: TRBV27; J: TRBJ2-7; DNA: TGTGCCAGCAGTTTGAGGGTCTCGCGGGGGAGCTCCTACGAGCAGTACTTC; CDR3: CASSLRVSRGSSYEQYF
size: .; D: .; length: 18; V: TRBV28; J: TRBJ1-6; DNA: TGTGCCAGCAGTTTAATACAAACGGGGTACAGTAATAATTCACCCCTCCACTTT; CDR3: CASSLIQTGYSNNSPLHF
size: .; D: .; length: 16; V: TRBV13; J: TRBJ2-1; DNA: TGTGCCAGCAGCGACGCGTCAGGCCTCACCTACAATGAGCAGTTCTTC; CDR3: CASSDASGLTYNEQFF
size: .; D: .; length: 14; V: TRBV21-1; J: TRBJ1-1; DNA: TGTGCCAGCAGCCTCTTACCGGGACAGCTTGAAGCTTTCTTT; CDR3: CASSLLPGQLEAFF
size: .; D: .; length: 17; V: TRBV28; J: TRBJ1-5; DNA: TGTGCCAGCAGTTTCCCATGGGTCCGGGGGAGGGGTCAGCCCCAGCATTTT; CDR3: CASSFPWVRGRGQPQHF
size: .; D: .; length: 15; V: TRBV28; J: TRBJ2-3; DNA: TGTGCCAGCAGTTCCCCCCGGGTTAGCACAGATACGCAGTATTTT; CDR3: CASSSPRVSTDTQYF
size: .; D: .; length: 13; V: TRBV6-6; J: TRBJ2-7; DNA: TGTGCCAGCTCCGTGGGGAGCTCCTACGAGCAGTACTTC; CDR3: CASSVGSSYEQYF
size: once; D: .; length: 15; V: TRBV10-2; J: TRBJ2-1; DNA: TGCGCCAGCAGTGATACGGACATGAACCGCGTTGAGCAGTTCTTC; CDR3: CASSDTDMNRVEQFF
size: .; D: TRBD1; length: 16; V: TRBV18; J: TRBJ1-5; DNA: TGTGCCAGCTCCCCCGGGACAGGGGGTCTTTATCAGCCCCAGCATTTT; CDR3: CASSPGTGGLYQPQHF